One and the same sample provided the 19 T cell receptor beta chains below, sequenced in a study of technical replicates of blood from a few donors. The table came from immunoSEQ multiplex PCR; TCRdb's copy has only in-frame clones and leaves some out. The sample comprises some 80,000 clones, roughly nine tenths of which are singletons, and roughly 0.4% rests with the top ten. The sequencing sample was made of T cells isolated from PBMCs. These receptors originate from a human donor in good health.

This chain connects TRBV21-1 to TRBJ1-2. TRBV21-1 is a known pseudogene. The CDR3 covers 14 residues. The DNA for the CDR3 is TGTGCCAGCAGCCTAGGGGACGGAGCGGGTGGCTACACCTTC. Translation gives CASSLGDGAGGYTF.

The rearrangement links TRBV5-1 to TRBJ2-1, with D possibly being TRBD2 (7 bases). CDR3 length equals 15 residues. V lost 4 bases to trimming and J lost 8 bases, with 19 bases between them. The V gene's germline CDR1 is SGHRS and CDR2 YFSETQ. DNA for the CDR3: TGCGCCAGCAGCCAAAACGGGGGGCTGGTTGATGAGCAGTTCTTC. This translates into CASSQNGGLVDEQFF.

The chain is built from TRBV7-8 and TRBJ2-1, with 7 bases aligning to TRBD2. CDR1 and CDR2 from the germline V gene are SGHVS and FQNEAQ. The CDR3 covers 16 residues. J lost 3 bases, V lost 1 base, and 6 bases had no gene match. The CDR3 sequence is CASSLGGGRLYNEQFF. CDR3 DNA sequence: TGTGCCAGCAGCTTAGGGGGAGGGCGACTCTACAATGAGCAGTTCTTC. Using reference TRBV7-8 and TRBJ2-1 for the parts outside the CDR3, the full variable domain is GAGVSQSPRYKVAKRGQDVALRCDPISGHVSLFWYQQALGQGPEFLTYFQNEAQLDKSGLPSDRFFAERPEGSVSTLKIQRTQQEDSAVYLCASSLGGGRLYNEQFFGPGTRLTVL.

The chain employs TRBV27 and TRBJ2-3; D may be TRBD1 (7 bases). Trimming left V 3 bases short and J 1 base short, with 11 bases between. CDR1 is MNHEY and CDR2 is SMNVEV in the germline V gene (reference sequence). This CDR3 is built from 15 residues. The DNA of the CDR3 is TGTGCCAGCAGTTTCCAGGGGGAGGGCACAGATACGCAGTATTTT. Translating it yields CASSFQGEGTDTQYF.

The chain recombines TRBV30 with TRBJ2-7; TRBD1 agrees at 10 bases. Unmatched junction bases numbered 9, after V lost 0 bases and J lost 4 bases. The germline V gene encodes CDR1 GTSNPN and CDR2 SVGIG (reference sequence). This CDR3 contains 16 residues. CDR3 residues: CAWSVLRGTGVYEQYF. DNA of the CDR3: TGTGCCTGGAGTGTACTAAGAGGGACAGGGGTATACGAGCAGTACTTC.

V gene TRBV6-5 combines with J gene TRBJ1-5, with D possibly matching TRBD1 (6 bases). CDR1 is MNHEY, CDR2 SVGAGI, per germline. This CDR3 region has 13 residues. Trimming took off 2 bases at V and 4 bases at J, with 6 bases between the two ends. This CDR3 is CASSYGQNQPQHF. Here the CDR3 DNA reads TGTGCCAGCAGTTACGGACAGAATCAGCCCCAGCATTTT.

The chain combines TRBV4-2 with TRBJ1-4; D is perhaps TRBD1 (5 bases). CDR3 size: 17 residues. The V gene's germline CDR1 is LGHNA and CDR2 YNFKEQ. Trimming pared 2 bases from V and 8 bases from J, leaving 21 bases between. This chain's CDR3 is CASSQPGRFGTTEKLFF. For the CDR3, the DNA is TGTGCCAGCAGCCAACCAGGGAGGTTCGGGACTACGGAAAAACTGTTTTTT.

The V call is TRBV7-2, the J call TRBJ1-2; D not resolved. From germline, CDR1 is SGHTA and CDR2 FQGNSA. The CDR3 loop spans 14 amino acids. Trimming removed 2 bases from V and 0 bases from J, with 7 bases in between. Here the CDR3 reads CASSLPGTNYGYTF. As DNA, the CDR3 is TGTGCCAGCAGCTTACCCGGGACTAACTATGGCTACACCTTC.

The rearrangement joins TRBV9 to TRBJ2-1, with D maybe TRBD1 (6 bases). CDR3 length equals 13 residues. The germline V and J ends were trimmed by 3 bases and 10 bases, with 14 bases remaining between them. Germline V gene data show CDR1 as SGDLS and CDR2 as YYNGEE. The CDR3 is CASSATGIDEQFF. CDR3 nucleotide sequence: TGTGCCAGCAGCGCGACAGGAATCGACGAGCAGTTCTTC.

The chain links TRBV21-1 to TRBJ2-5; the D call TRBD1 from the table was never checked on the DNA. TRBV21-1 is marked as a pseudogene. The CDR3 runs 16 residues. The chain's CDR3 is CASSKARVRKGETQYF. CDR3 nucleotides: TGTGCCAGCAGCAAAGCACGTGTACGTAAGGGGGAGACCCAGTACTTC.

The J gene is TRBJ2-3, the V gene TRBV4-1, with D tentatively TRBD2 (6 bases). V lost 2 bases, J lost 4 bases, and 7 bases lay in between. Germline assignment: CDR1 MGHRA and CDR2 YSYEKL. The CDR3 extends over 13 amino acids. CDR3 sequence (DNA): TGCGCCAGCAGCCAATTAGCGGCAGATACGCAGTATTTT. Translated: CASSQLAADTQYF.

The rearrangement joins TRBV10-3 to TRBJ2-1; D remains ambiguous. This CDR3 has 11 amino acids. The V end was cut by 4 bases, the J end by 7 bases, with 5 bases between. Germline-derived CDR1 and CDR2 are ENHRY and SYGVKD. The CDR3: CAISVINEQFF. As DNA, the CDR3 is TGTGCCATCAGTGTAATTAATGAGCAGTTCTTC.

The chain combines TRBV28 with TRBJ2-7; TRBD2 agrees at 7 bases. Germline V lookup: CDR1 MDHEN, CDR2 SYDVKM. The V gene end was trimmed by 1 base and the J gene end by 5 bases; junction bases not matched to a gene: 5. CDR3 size: 14 residues. CDR3 DNA: TGTGCCAGCAGTTTATCTTGGGGAGGGAACGAGCAGTACTTC. Translating gives CASSLSWGGNEQYF.

The V and J genes are TRBV7-2 and TRBJ1-2; tentative D call: TRBD1 (5 bases). Trimming removed 1 base from V and 5 bases from J, with 14 bases in between. The CDR3 spans 15 residues. Germline assignment: CDR1 SGHTA and CDR2 FQGNSA. CDR3 sequence: CASSLVGRDFYGYTF. The CDR3, as DNA: TGTGCCAGCAGCTTAGTAGGCAGGGACTTTTATGGCTACACCTTC.

This chain links TRBV27 with TRBJ1-1; the D gene is possibly TRBD1 (5 bases). V shed 4 bases and J shed 4 bases, with 10 bases lying between them. From germline, CDR1 is MNHEY and CDR2 SMNVEV (reference sequence). The CDR3 sequence is 13 residues long. The CDR3 DNA follows: TGTGCCAGCAGTTCGCAGGGCACCACTGAAGCTTTCTTT. Its protein product is CASSSQGTTEAFF.

The J gene is TRBJ2-7, the V gene TRBV5-1, with D maybe TRBD1 (5 bases). Trimming pared 4 bases from V and 2 bases from J, leaving 19 bases between. The germline gives CDR1 SGHRS, CDR2 YFSETQ. This CDR3 comprises 16 residues. CDR3 loop: CASSPHPEVGAYEQYF. The CDR3 nucleotides are TGCGCCAGCAGCCCCCACCCTGAGGTAGGGGCCTACGAGCAGTACTTC.

V usage is TRBV19 and J usage is TRBJ1-1; possible D gene TRBD1, 6 bases. The CDR3 covers 13 residues. V lost 2 bases and J 7 bases, leaving 11 bases between the germline ends. CDR1 is LNHDA and CDR2 is SQIVND in the germline V gene (reference sequence). CDR3 sequence: CASSISDSDEAFF. CDR3 nucleotide sequence: TGTGCCAGTAGTATATCGGACAGTGATGAAGCTTTCTTT.

The V and J genes are TRBV30 and TRBJ1-5; perhaps TRBD1 as D (5 bases). The germline V and J ends were trimmed by 1 base and 7 bases, with 11 bases remaining between them. The CDR3 is made up of 13 amino acids. Germline CDR1 GTSNPN, CDR2 SVGIG (reference sequence). The CDR3: CAWSARRGQPQHF. In DNA, the CDR3 is TGTGCCTGGAGTGCAAGGAGGGGCCAGCCCCAGCATTTT.

The chain uses TRBV9 and TRBJ2-5; no clear D gene. CDR1 is SGDLS and CDR2 is YYNGEE in the germline V gene. V was trimmed by 3 bases and J by 4 bases, leaving 10 bases between them. The length of the CDR3 is 13 residues. The CDR3 loop is CASSAGTLETQYF. The CDR3 nucleotides are TGTGCCAGCAGCGCCGGTACCTTAGAGACCCAGTACTTC.